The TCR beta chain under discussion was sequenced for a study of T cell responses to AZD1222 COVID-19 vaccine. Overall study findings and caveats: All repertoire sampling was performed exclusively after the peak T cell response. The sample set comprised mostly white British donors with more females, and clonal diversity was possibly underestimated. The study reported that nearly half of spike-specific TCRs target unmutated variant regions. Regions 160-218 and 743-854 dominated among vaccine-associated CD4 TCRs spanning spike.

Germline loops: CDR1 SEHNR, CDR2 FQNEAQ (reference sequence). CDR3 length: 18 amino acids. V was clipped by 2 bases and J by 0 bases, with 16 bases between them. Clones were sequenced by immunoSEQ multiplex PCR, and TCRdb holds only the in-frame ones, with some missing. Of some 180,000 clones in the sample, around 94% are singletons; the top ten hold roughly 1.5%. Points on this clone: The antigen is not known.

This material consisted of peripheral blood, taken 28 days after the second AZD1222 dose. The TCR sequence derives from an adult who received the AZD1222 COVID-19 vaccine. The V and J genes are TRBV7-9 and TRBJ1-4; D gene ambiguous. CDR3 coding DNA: TGTGCCAGCAGCTTAAGCCGGGCGGCAGTTGCAACTAATGAAAAACTGTTTTTT. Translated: CASSLSRAAVATNEKLFF. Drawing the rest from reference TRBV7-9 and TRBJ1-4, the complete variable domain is DTGVSQNPRHKITKRGQNVTFRCDPISEHNRLYWYRQTLGQGPEFLTYFQNEAQLEKSRLLSDRFSAERPKGSFSTLEIQRTEQGDSAMYLCASSLSRAAVATNEKLFFGSGTQLSVL.